Below are 28 T cell receptor beta chains sequenced from a single sample in a study of shared clonotypes between healthy human individuals. Using immunoSEQ multiplex PCR, the repertoire was profiled, and TCRdb retains in-frame clones only, with some absent. The sample yields about 1 million clones, 65% to 80% seen once. The source material was memory CD4+ T cells sorted from blood. Subset: CD45RA-negative fraction. The receptor source for this set is a man aged 18 to 30 in good health.

The chain combines TRBV18 with TRBJ2-5; 7 bases fit TRBD1. Trimming removed 8 bases from V and 4 bases from J; junction bases left unmatched: 7. Germline V gives CDR1 KGHSH, CDR2 LQKENI. The CDR3 runs to 13 residues. The CDR3 DNA sequence: TGTGCCAGCAATGGACAGGCCTTAGAGACCCAGTACTTC. It specifies CASNGQALETQYF.

This chain joins TRBV4-1 and TRBJ2-1, with 12 bases identical to TRBD2. V trimming: 1 base; J trimming: 9 bases; junction bases outside the gene matches: 7. This CDR3 region has 16 residues. The germline V gene has CDR1 MGHRA and CDR2 YSYEKL. The CDR3 loop is CASSQGLAGASGEQFF. CDR3 nucleotide sequence: TGCGCCAGCAGCCAAGGACTAGCGGGAGCGAGTGGTGAGCAGTTCTTC.

The chain combines TRBV5-8 with TRBJ2-5; 12 positions agree with TRBD2. There are 16 residues in the CDR3. Losses at the gene ends were 4 bases for V and 2 bases for J; bases not matched to a gene: 6. Germline V CDR1 and CDR2: SGHTS, YDEGEE. The CDR3 nucleotides are TGTGCCAGCAGCCTCGGACTAGCGGGGATTCAAGAGACCCAGTACTTC. Protein sequence: CASSLGLAGIQETQYF.

The J gene is TRBJ2-5, the V gene TRBV5-4, with D perhaps matching TRBD1 or TRBD2 (6 bases each). CDR1 and CDR2 from the germline V gene are SGHNT and YYREEE (reference sequence). V was pared by 1 base and J by 2 bases, with 12 bases between. The CDR3 covers 15 residues. The CDR3 region has the DNA TGTGCCAGCAGCTTGCCGCGGGACAAGCAAGAGACCCAGTACTTC. It specifies CASSLPRDKQETQYF. Supplemented by reference TRBV5-4 and TRBJ2-5, the full variable domain reads ETGVTQSPTHLIKTRGQQVTLRCSSQSGHNTVSWYQQALGQGPQFIFQYYREEENGRGNFPPRFSGLQFPNYSSELNVNALELDDSALYLCASSLPRDKQETQYFGPGTRLLVL.

The chain uses TRBV2 and TRBJ2-3; 7 bases match TRBD2. The CDR3 totals 15 residues. V gave up 9 bases and J gave up 4 bases; unmatched junction bases: 13. In germline, CDR1 is SNHLY, CDR2 FYNNEI. The CDR3 spells CASLPSGVGADTQYF. CDR3 nucleotides: TGTGCCAGTCTCCCTAGCGGCGTAGGGGCAGATACGCAGTATTTT.

This clone was counted many times. Other DNA sequences of this sample code for an identical CDR3. The rearrangement uses TRBV28 and TRBJ2-7, with TRBD1 matching over 10 bases. The CDR3 is 13 residues long. The germline CDR1 and CDR2 sequences are MDHEN and SYDVKM. With 5 bases clipped from V and 3 bases from J, the junction kept 1 base outside the gene matches. This CDR3 is CASSRTGGYEQYF. In DNA form, the CDR3 reads TGTGCCAGCAGTCGGACAGGGGGCTACGAGCAGTACTTC.

J is TRBJ2-5 and V is TRBV5-6, with 8 bases identical to TRBD1. The germline gives CDR1 SGHDT, CDR2 YYEEEE. Losses at the gene ends were 4 bases for V and 4 bases for J; bases not matched to a gene: 6. CDR3 length: 14 residues. The CDR3 region has the DNA TGTGCCAGCAGCGGATGGACAGGGACAGAGACCCAGTACTTC. Translated, it gives CASSGWTGTETQYF.

The chain has TRBV18 and TRBJ2-3; no definite D call. The length of the CDR3 is 17 residues. From germline, CDR1 is KGHSH and CDR2 LQKENI. Trimming pared 2 bases from V and 1 base from J, leaving 16 bases between. CDR3 region: CASSPTRTFQGTDTQYF. The CDR3 nucleotides are TGTGCCAGCTCACCAACGAGAACGTTCCAGGGCACAGATACGCAGTATTTT.

As regards this clone: This same CDR3 is encoded by further DNA sequences in the sample. The gene calls are TRBV30 and TRBJ1-6, with a weak D call TRBD1 (6 bases). The V end lost 2 bases, the J end lost 4 bases, and 9 bases lay between the germline ends. This CDR3 comprises 14 residues. Germline-derived CDR1 and CDR2 are GTSNPN and SVGIG (reference sequence). This CDR3 is CAWSSRGYNSPLHF. As DNA, the CDR3 is TGTGCCTGGAGTTCCAGGGGTTATAATTCACCCCTCCACTTT.

This sequence joins TRBV2 and TRBJ2-7; D might be TRBD2 (5 bases). CDR3 size: 12 residues. Germline V CDR1 and CDR2: SNHLY, FYNNEI. Trimming shortened V by 4 bases and J by 7 bases, and 11 bases separated the two germline ends. The CDR3 spells CASSGPSREQYF. The CDR3 coding sequence is TGTGCCAGCAGTGGGCCTAGCCGGGAGCAGTACTTC.

As for this clone: Other nucleotide sequences from this sample produce the same CDR3. The chain carries TRBV18 and TRBJ1-4; 9 nucleotides align to TRBD1. The CDR3 loop spans 14 amino acids. The ends lost 3 bases at V and 8 bases at J; junction bases unmatched: 4. From germline, CDR1 is KGHSH and CDR2 LQKENI. The CDR3: CASSPTGGSEKLFF. In DNA form, the CDR3 reads TGTGCCAGCTCACCGACAGGGGGAAGCGAAAAACTGTTTTTT.

The gene calls are TRBV6-1 and TRBJ1-4; D may be TRBD1 (6 bases). Germline V gene lookup returns CDR1 MNHNS and CDR2 SASEGT. Trimming removed 4 bases at V and 0 bases at J, with 9 bases between. The CDR3 sequence is 15 residues long. This chain's CDR3 is CASSGRQATNEKLFF. The CDR3 DNA sequence: TGTGCCAGCAGTGGTCGACAGGCAACTAATGAAAAACTGTTTTTT.

This sequence joins TRBV6-1 and TRBJ2-3; 8 nucleotides align to TRBD2. The CDR3 is made up of 15 amino acids. The germline CDR1 and CDR2 sequences are MNHNS and SASEGT. V lost 2 bases and J lost 4; bases outside the gene matches: 5. The CDR3 nucleotides read TGTGCCAGCAGTGAACGGGCGGGGGGCCCAGATACGCAGTATTTT. This gives the protein CASSERAGGPDTQYF.

As regards this clone: Compared with germline, one end of the junction differs, possibly owing to a read error. The chain joins TRBV5-1 to TRBJ2-5, with 7 bases identical to TRBD2. The CDR3 sequence is 15 residues long. Germline V gene data show CDR1 as SGHRS and CDR2 as YFSETQ. DNA for the CDR3: TGCGCCAGCAGCTTGGGTCCCAGCGGGATGGAGACCCAGAACTTC. Amino acids: CASSLGPSGMETQNF.

This sequence joins TRBV19 and TRBJ1-3, with D unclear. Germline CDR1 reads LNHDA; CDR2 reads SQIVND (reference sequence). This CDR3 has 14 residues. V was cut by 9 bases and J by 1 base, with 13 bases left in between. The CDR3 sequence: CASQSIQSGNTIYF. The CDR3 DNA reads as TGTGCCAGCCAATCGATACAATCTGGAAACACCATATATTTT.

CDR3 DNA: TGCGCCAGCAGCGCTGACAGCGATCAGCCCCAGCATTTT. Amino acid sequence: CASSADSDQPQHF. This chain joins TRBV5-1 and TRBJ1-5; D is possibly TRBD1 (5 bases). V lost 4 bases to trimming and J lost 5 bases, with 10 bases between them. Germline V gene sequence: CDR1 SGHRS, CDR2 YFSETQ. The CDR3 totals 13 residues.

Remarks on this clone: Different DNA sequences within this sample yield the same CDR3. The V and J genes are TRBV7-6 and TRBJ2-3; D remains ambiguous. CDR1 and CDR2 (germline): SGHVS, FNYEAQ. This CDR3 is 14 amino acids long. With 0 bases removed from V and 0 bases from J, the gap between germline ends came to 4 bases. The CDR3 loop reads CASSLAGSTDTQYF. In nucleotides, the CDR3 is TGTGCCAGCAGCTTAGCGGGAAGCACAGATACGCAGTATTTT.

The chain carries TRBV6-6 and TRBJ2-7; the match to TRBD1 covers 8 bases. J was trimmed by 4 bases and V by 2 bases; bases with no gene match: 7. Germline CDR1 MNHNY, CDR2 SVGAGI (reference sequence). CDR3 length equals 15 residues. Here the CDR3 DNA reads TGTGCCAGCAGTTACAAGCCAGGGGGCGGATACGAGCAGTACTTC. Its protein product is CASSYKPGGGYEQYF.

This clone was seen repeatedly, ten times or more. The rearrangement links TRBV5-1 to TRBJ2-7; 8 bases match TRBD2. The germline CDR1 and CDR2 sequences are SGHRS and YFSETQ. There are 19 residues in the CDR3. V dropped 4 bases and J dropped 0; count of bases not matched to a gene: 18. CDR3 amino acids: CASSPQGAGGAQSSYEQYF. CDR3 nucleotide sequence: TGCGCCAGCAGCCCCCAAGGGGCGGGAGGAGCCCAGTCCTCCTACGAGCAGTACTTC.

The chain combines TRBV7-9 with TRBJ1-3; 8 positions agree with TRBD1. This CDR3 has 18 residues. With 3 bases clipped from V and 0 bases from J, the junction kept 10 bases outside the gene matches. Germline CDR1 and CDR2: SEHNR and FQNEAQ (reference sequence). The DNA of the CDR3 is TGTGCCAGCAGCTTTCTTTATGGGGACAGGAACTCTGGAAACACCATATATTTT. This translates into CASSFLYGDRNSGNTIYF.

The rearrangement links TRBV7-2 to TRBJ2-1; 9 nucleotides match TRBD2. Germline V gene data show CDR1 as SGHTA and CDR2 as FQGNSA. After removal of 2 bases from V and 9 bases from J, the junction contained 8 bases not matched to a gene. This CDR3 is built from 15 residues. DNA of the CDR3: TGTGCCAGCAGCTTATTTAGCGGGAGTAATGTTGAGCAGTTCTTC. It codes for CASSLFSGSNVEQFF. The full variable domain, completed using reference TRBV7-2 and TRBJ2-1, is GAGVSQSPSNKVTEKGKDVELRCDPISGHTALYWYRQSLGQGLEFLIYFQGNSAPDKSGLPSDRFSAERTGGSVSTLTIQRTQQEDSAVYLCASSLFSGSNVEQFFGPGTRLTVL.

The rearrangement uses TRBV5-8 and TRBJ2-7; D possibly corresponds to TRBD1 (6 bases). The CDR3 has 15 amino acids. Germline V gene sequence: CDR1 SGHTS, CDR2 YDEGEE. The V and J ends lost 1 base and 4 bases respectively, with 15 bases between them. CDR3 amino acids: CASSLFETGTYEQYF. The CDR3 DNA reads as TGTGCCAGCAGCTTGTTCGAAACCGGGACATACGAGCAGTACTTC.

The count of this clone is one. The chain couples TRBV28 to TRBJ2-2; tentative D call: TRBD1 (6 bases). Germline V CDR1 and CDR2: MDHEN, SYDVKM. Trimming took off 6 bases at V and 4 bases at J, with 15 bases between the two ends. CDR3 length: 15 amino acids. CDR3 sequence: CASRPPQGATGELFF. Written as DNA, the CDR3 is TGTGCCAGCAGGCCGCCACAGGGTGCCACCGGGGAGCTGTTTTTT.

The chain links TRBV19 to TRBJ2-3, with D perhaps assigned TRBD1 or TRBD2 (7 bases each). The germline V gene encodes CDR1 LNHDA and CDR2 SQIVND (reference sequence). Between the trimmed V and J ends, which lost 10 bases and 6 bases, there was a span of 14 bases. This CDR3 has 12 amino acids. CDR3 amino acids: CATQGGGDTQYF. As DNA, the CDR3 is TGTGCCACCCAGGGGGGGGGTGATACGCAGTATTTT.

This clone was counted a few times. This chain links TRBV4-1 with TRBJ1-2, with D unclear. The ends were cut back, 3 bases at V and 9 bases at J, with 11 bases in the middle. This CDR3 comprises 12 residues. CDR1 MGHRA and CDR2 YSYEKL come from the germline V gene. CDR3 bases: TGCGCCAGCAGCCAGAGGACCGAGAGCTACACCTTC. This sequence encodes CASSQRTESYTF.

The gene calls are TRBV5-1 and TRBJ2-3; D may be TRBD1 (5 bases). Germline V gives CDR1 SGHRS, CDR2 YFSETQ. V lost 4 bases and J 1 base, leaving 7 bases between the germline ends. This CDR3 has 13 amino acids. The CDR3 loop reads CASSDSRTDTQYF. CDR3 nucleotide sequence: TGCGCCAGCAGCGACAGCCGCACAGATACGCAGTATTTT.

The chain uses TRBV27 and TRBJ1-6; D call uncertain. Trimming shortened V by 8 bases and J by 7 bases, and 12 bases separated the two germline ends. Germline V gene sequence: CDR1 MNHEY, CDR2 SMNVEV (reference sequence). This CDR3 is built from 13 residues. CDR3 in amino acids: CASAFRGNSPLHF. The CDR3 DNA reads TGTGCCAGCGCGTTTAGAGGGAATTCACCCCTCCACTTT.

The chain uses TRBV30 and TRBJ2-7; D might be TRBD1 (5 bases). Germline CDR1 is GTSNPN and CDR2 is SVGIG (reference sequence). With 5 bases removed from V and 4 bases from J, the gap between germline ends came to 9 bases. This CDR3 has 11 amino acids. The CDR3 sequence is CAWATAYEQYF. CDR3 nucleotide sequence: TGTGCCTGGGCGACAGCTTACGAGCAGTACTTC.